This is a list of T cell receptor beta chains from one sample in a study of cytomegalovirus exposure and HLA in healthy donors. Clones were read by immunoSEQ multiplex PCR, and TCRdb kept only the in-frame ones, dropping some. This table has 220,000 or so clones, more than 60% appearing once. Sequenced input: PBMCs. All receptors derive from a man aged 50 to 60 in good health and CMV-seronegative. Both conserved end residues are part of each CDR3. The D gene is left open where the match is weak. Clone size is shown for a subset of rows, as once, few, many or a class of expanded clone.

clone_size j_call d_call cdr3_length v_call cdr3_nt cdr3_aa
- TRBJ1-5 - 15 TRBV4-1 TGCGCCAGCAGCCAACATCAGGCTAGCAATCAGCCCCAGCATTTT CASSQHQASNQPQHF
- TRBJ2-7 - 13 TRBV28 TGTGCCAGCATCCGGTCCGGGTCGGGCGAGCAGTACTTC CASIRSGSGEQYF
once TRBJ2-1 TRBD2 16 TRBV27 TGTGCCAGCAGTCCCAGGGGACTAGCGGGATACAATGAGCAGTTCTTC CASSPRGLAGYNEQFF
- TRBJ1-5 - 15 TRBV7-2 TGTGCCAGCAGCTTAGAAATTCGTGGCAATCAGCCCCAGCATTTT CASSLEIRGNQPQHF
- TRBJ2-5 - 13 TRBV5-1 TGCGCCAGCAGCTTAGGGGGAGAAGAGACCCAGTACTTC CASSLGGEETQYF
- TRBJ2-1 - 16 TRBV27 TGTGCCAGCTTGAGGGGGGGCTTGTCTCTCTACAATGAGCAGTTCTTC CASLRGGLSLYNEQFF
once TRBJ2-2 - 15 TRBV5-4 TGTGCCAGCAGCCGTGCCCGGGGGACCACCGGGGAGCTGTTTTTT CASSRARGTTGELFF
- TRBJ2-7 - 17 TRBV27 TGTGCCAGCAGTAACCTACCAGGCCTCAATGGCCGCTACGAGCAGTACTTC CASSNLPGLNGRYEQYF
- TRBJ2-2 TRBD1 17 TRBV4-2 TGTGCCAGCAGCCAGCTACCAAGACAGGGGGGGTCCGGGGAGCTGTTTTTT CASSQLPRQGGSGELFF
- TRBJ2-7 TRBD1 16 TRBV14 TGTGCCAGCAGCCAAAACAGGGGGCTGCGCAACTACGAGCAGTACTTC CASSQNRGLRNYEQYF
- TRBJ2-1 - 15 TRBV9 TGTGCCAGCAGCGTAGGCCCAGGGGCAGGCAATGAGCAGTTCTTC CASSVGPGAGNEQFF
- TRBJ1-6 - 12 TRBV28 TGTGCCAGCACAAACAGGAATTCACCCCTCCACTTT CASTNRNSPLHF
- TRBJ2-1 TRBD2 16 TRBV28 TGTGCCAGCAGTCGCGTAGGGACTAGCGGGAGAAATGAGCAGTTCTTC CASSRVGTSGRNEQFF
- TRBJ2-3 TRBD2 13 TRBV25-1 TGTGCCACCTCGAAGCGGGACACAGATACGCAGTATTTT CATSKRDTDTQYF
- TRBJ2-2 - 14 TRBV7-9 TGTGCCAGCAGCTACCGGGGGGCGGCCGGGGAGCTGTTTTTT CASSYRGAAGELFF
- TRBJ2-7 - 14 TRBV6-1 TGTGCCAGCAGTGAATATCAGGGGCGATACGAGCAGTACTTC CASSEYQGRYEQYF
- TRBJ2-5 TRBD2 17 TRBV9 TGTGCCAGCAGCGCCGCTACTAGCGGGAGAGGGCAAGAGACCCAGTACTTC CASSAATSGRGQETQYF
- TRBJ2-2 - 14 TRBV6-5 TGTGCCACCCGGGACTGGACCGTATTCGGGGAGCTGTTTTTT CATRDWTVFGELFF
- TRBJ2-3 - 14 TRBV5-1 TGCGCCAGCATGAGGGACACTAGCACAGATACGCAGTATTTT CASMRDTSTDTQYF
- TRBJ2-7 - 18 TRBV7-2 TGTGCCAGCAGCTTAACCATGGGGGAGGAGGGGAGTCCCTACGAGCAGTACTTC CASSLTMGEEGSPYEQYF
- TRBJ2-5 - 15 TRBV5-1 TGCGCCAGCAGCTTGAGAGGGGGTGGCGACGAGACCCAGTACTTC CASSLRGGGDETQYF
- TRBJ2-1 - 12 TRBV28 TGTGCCAGCAGTCCCAGCGGCGGGGAGCAGTTCTTC CASSPSGGEQFF
- TRBJ2-7 - 12 TRBV6-6 TGTGCCAGCAGTTACTCCGTCCCCGAGCAGTACTTC CASSYSVPEQYF
few TRBJ2-2 TRBD2 16 TRBV4-2 TGTGCCAGCAGCCAAAATTCGGGGGGGGCGGCCGGGGAGCTGTTTTTT CASSQNSGGAAGELFF
- TRBJ1-1 - 14 TRBV19 TGTGCCAGCCTCGGGACACGCGGGGGGACTGAAGCTTTCTTT CASLGTRGGTEAFF
- TRBJ1-1 TRBD1 13 TRBV4-1 TGCGCCAGCAGTAGACAGGGGAACACTGAAGCTTTCTTT CASSRQGNTEAFF
- TRBJ2-2 - 15 TRBV15 TGTGCCACCAGCTCAGGACTCCACCCTGAGGGGGAGCTGTTTTTT CATSSGLHPEGELFF
- TRBJ1-1 TRBD1 15 TRBV5-8 TGTGCCAGCAGCTTACCCGGGACAGGGGGCACTGAAGCTTTCTTT CASSLPGTGGTEAFF
- TRBJ1-2 - 12 TRBV5-4 TGTGCCAGCAGCTCCCCAAACTATGGCTACACCTTC CASSSPNYGYTF
- TRBJ2-5 TRBD2 15 TRBV11-2 TGTGCCAGCGCCCCTTTTAGCGGGAGTGGAGAGACCCAGTACTTC CASAPFSGSGETQYF
- TRBJ2-2 TRBD2 14 TRBV30 TGTGCCTGGAGGGGCGGGGGGAACACCGGGGAGCTGTTTTTT CAWRGGGNTGELFF
few TRBJ2-3 - 16 TRBV28 TGTGCCAGCAGTCTCCGCACAAGCACTCCTGAGGTTACGCAGTATTTT CASSLRTSTPEVTQYF
once TRBJ1-3 TRBD1 16 TRBV5-4 TGTGCCAGCAGCTTGGGGGGACAGACTTCTGGAAACACCATATATTTT CASSLGGQTSGNTIYF
- TRBJ2-1 TRBD1 11 TRBV6-1 TGTGCCGGACAGGGAGACAATGAGCAGTTCTTC CAGQGDNEQFF
- TRBJ2-2 TRBD2 15 TRBV4-2 TGTGCCAGCAGCCAAGAAGGGACTAGTGCCGGGGAGCTGTTTTTT CASSQEGTSAGELFF
- TRBJ1-2 TRBD1 14 TRBV28 TGTGCCAGCAGTTTCCTGACAGGGAACTATGGCTACACCTTC CASSFLTGNYGYTF
once TRBJ2-5 - 15 TRBV25-1 TGTGCCAGCAGCCTTTTTGGTAGAAGCCAAGAGACCCAGTACTTC CASSLFGRSQETQYF
- TRBJ2-7 TRBD2 16 TRBV9 TGTGCCAGCAGCCCCCTATCGGGGGGTGCCGTCTACGAGCAGTACTTC CASSPLSGGAVYEQYF
- TRBJ2-2 TRBD2 16 TRBV23-1 TGCGCCAGCAGTCTCAGGGCGGGAGGCGGCACCGGGGAGCTGTTTTTT CASSLRAGGGTGELFF
- TRBJ1-5 - 15 TRBV18 TGTGCCAGCTCACCAAAGGACAGTAGCAATCAGCCCCAGCATTTT CASSPKDSSNQPQHF
few TRBJ1-2 TRBD1 14 TRBV9 TGTGCCAGCAGCCCTGGACAGGGGAACTATGGCTACACCTTC CASSPGQGNYGYTF
- TRBJ1-5 - 15 TRBV2 TGTGCCAGCAGTGAGAGGGCCGGAGGTAGTCAGCCCCAGCATTTT CASSERAGGSQPQHF
- TRBJ2-7 TRBD1 16 TRBV2 TGTGCCAGCAGTGATGAACAGGGGACGGGTACCTACGAGCAGTACTTC CASSDEQGTGTYEQYF
- TRBJ2-3 TRBD2 15 TRBV9 TGTGCCAGCAGCGTCTTAGCGGGGAATCCAGATACGCAGTATTTT CASSVLAGNPDTQYF
few TRBJ1-1 - 13 TRBV11-3 TGTGCCAGCGCAGGCAGTCTGAACACTGAAGCTTTCTTT CASAGSLNTEAFF
- TRBJ2-3 - 14 TRBV30 TGTGCCTGGAGCCCGGGACTGAATAGGTATACGCAGTATTTT CAWSPGLNRYTQYF
- TRBJ1-5 - 14 TRBV28 TGTGCCAGCACCTTCGGGGGGAGGGTTCAGCCCCAGCATTTT CASTFGGRVQPQHF
- TRBJ1-2 TRBD1 12 TRBV7-9 TGTGCCAGCGGGGGACAGGTAGCTTCTTACACCTTC CASGGQVASYTF
- TRBJ2-7 TRBD1 13 TRBV9 TGTGCCAGCAGCGTAGGGACAGGGGTAGAGCAGTACTTC CASSVGTGVEQYF
once TRBJ2-1 - 15 TRBV15 TGTGCCACCAGCAGAGTTGTAGCAACGGGCAATGAGCAGTTCTTC CATSRVVATGNEQFF